Listed here are 31 T cell receptor beta chains from one sample, sequenced in a study of T cell changes during pregnancy in multiple sclerosis. Sequenced by immunoSEQ multiplex PCR; TCRdb stores in-frame clones only, minus some. The data contain under 75,000 clones, roughly 92% of them seen just once; the ten biggest clones take up approximately 2.8%. The starting material was peripheral blood, obtained in the third trimester of pregnancy. These TCRs come from a female donor in good health, enrolled as a control in a pregnancy study.

This chain joins TRBV11-2 and TRBJ1-2; D is perhaps TRBD1 (5 bases). CDR3 size: 15 residues. With 5 bases removed from V and 6 bases from J, the gap between germline ends came to 19 bases. Germline CDR1 reads SGHAT; CDR2 reads FQNNGV. The CDR3 loop reads CASSTLVPRVHGYTF. DNA for the CDR3: TGTGCCAGCAGCACCTTGGTCCCCAGGGTCCATGGCTACACCTTC.

The chain joins TRBV5-1 to TRBJ2-7; 16 nucleotides agree with TRBD2. The germline V gene encodes CDR1 SGHRS and CDR2 YFSETQ. V lost 4 bases and J lost 5; bases outside the gene matches: 6. This CDR3 comprises 16 residues. CDR3 sequence: CASSAGTSGGVDEQYF. The CDR3 coding sequence is TGCGCCAGCAGCGCCGGGACTAGCGGGGGGGTGGACGAGCAGTACTTC.

The V call is TRBV5-6, the J call TRBJ1-1; tentative D call: TRBD1 (5 bases). The germline V and J ends were trimmed by 1 base and 8 bases, with 12 bases remaining between them. CDR1 and CDR2 (germline): SGHDT, YYEEEE. CDR3 length: 13 residues. In nucleotides, the CDR3 is TGTGCCAGCAGCTTGAACCCGACAGTCGAAGCTTTCTTT. Its protein is CASSLNPTVEAFF.

The chain is built from TRBV2 and TRBJ1-3; D is possibly TRBD1 (6 bases). The CDR3 is 16 residues long. Germline V gene lookup returns CDR1 SNHLY and CDR2 FYNNEI. V lost 4 bases to trimming and J lost 2 bases, with 15 bases between them. CDR3 amino acids: CASSASQGATGNTIYF. CDR3 sequence (DNA): TGTGCCAGCAGTGCATCACAGGGTGCCACTGGAAACACCATATATTTT.

The chain carries TRBV7-2 and TRBJ2-1; a weak D match, TRBD2 (5 bases). V lost 5 bases and J 0 bases, leaving 11 bases between the germline ends. The length of the CDR3 is 15 residues. The germline V gene has CDR1 SGHTA and CDR2 FQGNSA. In DNA form, the CDR3 reads TGTGCCAGCAGCCCCGGGGTTTCCTCCTACAATGAGCAGTTCTTC. It is translated as CASSPGVSSYNEQFF.

V and J are TRBV30 and TRBJ1-5; 9 nucleotides align to TRBD1. The CDR3 sequence is 15 residues long. Germline V CDR1 and CDR2: GTSNPN, SVGIG (reference sequence). Germline trimming cut 5 bases from V and 3 bases from J; bases unmatched to any gene: 8. The CDR3 protein is CAWSSRDRVNQPQHF. The DNA for the CDR3 is TGTGCCTGGTCTTCCCGGGACAGGGTCAATCAGCCCCAGCATTTT.

The V and J genes are TRBV7-9 and TRBJ2-5; 7 positions match TRBD1. The V gene end was trimmed by 0 bases and the J gene end by 5 bases; junction bases not matched to a gene: 6. CDR3 size: 15 residues. Germline values: CDR1 SEHNR, CDR2 FQNEAQ (reference sequence). The CDR3 spells CASSLAGRGTETQYF. The DNA of the CDR3 is TGTGCCAGCAGCTTAGCGGGCAGGGGGACGGAGACCCAGTACTTC.

CDR3 bases: TGTGCCAGCAGCTTGTCCGGGACAGGGGACTCCTATAATTCACCCCTCCACTTT. It translates to CASSLSGTGDSYNSPLHF. The chain couples TRBV7-2 to TRBJ1-6; 10 nucleotides line up with TRBD1. This CDR3 contains 18 residues. The trim removed 3 bases at V and 0 bases at J, leaving 5 bases unmatched. Germline values: CDR1 SGHTA, CDR2 FQGNSA.

The chain links TRBV18 to TRBJ2-5; D is undetermined. Germline V gives CDR1 KGHSH, CDR2 LQKENI. Trimming shortened V by 1 base and J by 4 bases, and 16 bases separated the two germline ends. This CDR3 has 16 residues. CDR3 in DNA: TGTGCCAGCTCACCACGGAGTGCTGGAGTAGGAGAGACCCAGTACTTC. Amino acid sequence: CASSPRSAGVGETQYF.

The V gene is TRBV7-8, the J gene TRBJ1-5; 10 bases map to TRBD1. With 3 bases clipped from V and 1 base from J, the junction kept 15 bases outside the gene matches. CDR3 length: 20 amino acids. Germline V gene data show CDR1 as SGHVS and CDR2 as FQNEAQ. The CDR3 spells CASSFLPGQGRIGSNQPQHF. The CDR3 DNA follows: TGTGCCAGCAGCTTCCTTCCGGGACAGGGGAGGATTGGCAGCAATCAGCCCCAGCATTTT.

This chain joins TRBV10-2 and TRBJ2-1; 10 nucleotides line up with TRBD2. The CDR3 spans 16 residues. With V trimmed by 3 bases and J by 2 bases, 4 bases remained unmatched. In germline, CDR1 is WSHSY, CDR2 SAAADI. CDR3 bases: TGCGCCAGCAGTGACATAGCGGGAGGCACCTACAATGAGCAGTTCTTC. Its translation: CASSDIAGGTYNEQFF.

The rearrangement links TRBV4-3 to TRBJ2-4; 7 positions match TRBD1. The V gene's germline CDR1 is LGHNA and CDR2 YSLEER. CDR3 size: 15 residues. The trim removed 3 bases at V and 7 bases at J, leaving 9 bases unmatched. Here the CDR3 reads CASSQGGTDSNIQYF. CDR3 sequence (DNA): TGCGCCAGCAGCCAGGGTGGGACAGATTCTAACATTCAGTACTTC.

This clone came up once. The CDR3 nucleotides are TGTGCCAGCAGTGGGGGACAGCTCTCCTACGAGCAGTACTTC. Residues: CASSGGQLSYEQYF. The genes are TRBV6-1 and TRBJ2-7; TRBD1 matches at 7 bases. The germline gives CDR1 MNHNS, CDR2 SASEGT. Losses at the gene ends were 4 bases for V and 0 bases for J; bases not matched to a gene: 3. The CDR3 totals 14 residues.

The rearrangement links TRBV7-9 to TRBJ2-2; maybe TRBD1 (6 bases). This CDR3 region has 15 residues. Trimming took 4 bases from V and 4 from J, leaving 13 bases between them. Germline values: CDR1 SEHNR, CDR2 FQNEAQ (reference sequence). The CDR3 nucleotides read TGTGCCAGCAGCTCCTGGACAGAGTTCACCGGGGAGCTGTTTTTT. This translates into CASSSWTEFTGELFF.

V and J are TRBV5-1 and TRBJ2-1, with TRBD2 as a possible D gene (6 bases). CDR1 is SGHRS and CDR2 is YFSETQ in the germline V gene. The CDR3 runs to 15 residues. The germline V and J ends were trimmed by 4 bases and 8 bases, with 19 bases remaining between them. The CDR3 protein is CASSPGTGGMDEQFF. DNA for the CDR3: TGCGCCAGCAGCCCCGGGACTGGGGGTATGGATGAGCAGTTCTTC. Drawing the rest from reference TRBV5-1 and TRBJ2-1, the complete variable domain is KAGVTQTPRYLIKTRGQQVTLSCSPISGHRSVSWYQQTPGQGLQFLFEYFSETQRNKGNFPGRFSGRQFSNSRSEMNVSTLELGDSALYLCASSPGTGGMDEQFFGPGTRLTVL.

This clone was seen only a few times. The chain employs TRBV5-1 and TRBJ1-1, with 7 bases lining up with TRBD1. V dropped 2 bases and J dropped 3; count of bases not matched to a gene: 1. The germline gives CDR1 SGHRS, CDR2 YFSETQ. This CDR3 has 13 amino acids. The DNA of the CDR3 is TGCGCCAGCAGCTTTGGACAGGACACTGAAGCTTTCTTT. Translation gives CASSFGQDTEAFF. Based on the CDR3 plus reference TRBV5-1 and TRBJ1-1, the full variable domain is KAGVTQTPRYLIKTRGQQVTLSCSPISGHRSVSWYQQTPGQGLQFLFEYFSETQRNKGNFPGRFSGRQFSNSRSEMNVSTLELGDSALYLCASSFGQDTEAFFGQGTRLTVV.

The J gene is TRBJ1-4, the V gene TRBV19; 8 nucleotides align to TRBD1. The V gene end was trimmed by 6 bases and the J gene end by 4 bases; junction bases not matched to a gene: 10. The CDR3 has 16 amino acids. CDR1 and CDR2 from the germline V gene are LNHDA and SQIVND (reference sequence). The CDR3 DNA is TGTGCCAGTAGCCCCAAAAGGGGACAGGATAATGAAAAACTGTTTTTT. Its protein product is CASSPKRGQDNEKLFF. Full variable domain (rest looked up from reference TRBV19 and TRBJ1-4): DGGITQSPKYLFRKEGQNVTLSCEQNLNHDAMYWYRQDPGQGLRLIYYSQIVNDFQKGDIAEGYSVSREKKESFPLTVTSAQKNPTAFYLCASSPKRGQDNEKLFFGSGTQLSVL.

The V gene is TRBV19, the J gene TRBJ1-2; 7 nucleotides line up with TRBD1. Germline V gives CDR1 LNHDA, CDR2 SQIVND (reference sequence). The CDR3 sequence is 14 residues long. With 0 bases clipped from V and 2 bases from J, the junction kept 0 bases outside the gene matches. The CDR3 loop reads CASSIDRGNYGYTF. The CDR3 nucleotides read TGTGCCAGTAGTATAGACAGGGGGAACTATGGCTACACCTTC.

This chain links TRBV4-3 with TRBJ1-2, with a tentative D call TRBD1 (6 bases). This CDR3 region has 14 residues. Germline CDR1 is LGHNA and CDR2 is YSLEER. Deletions cut 0 bases from V and 8 bases from J, with 13 bases between. Here the CDR3 DNA reads TGCGCCAGCAGCCAAGACGAGGGAGACAGGGGCTACACCTTC. Protein product: CASSQDEGDRGYTF.

The V call is TRBV5-4, the J call TRBJ1-2; D not certain. CDR1 and CDR2 (germline): SGHNT, YYREEE (reference sequence). Trimming cost V 4 bases and J 4 bases, with 14 bases left between them. There are 14 residues in the CDR3. CDR3: CASSTSTRPYGYTF. CDR3 in DNA: TGTGCCAGCAGCACCTCGACAAGACCCTATGGCTACACCTTC.

This clone has just a few counts. CDR3 coding DNA: TGTGCCAGCAGCTTAGCGGGTAGCGGGGGGGCCAGGAGTGAGCAGTTCTTC. Translating it yields CASSLAGSGGARSEQFF. The J gene is TRBJ2-1, the V gene TRBV7-2, with 11 bases matching TRBD2. V shed 0 bases and J 9 bases; nucleotides not matched to a gene: 10. There are 17 residues in the CDR3. Germline lookup yields CDR1 SGHTA and CDR2 FQGNSA.

This clone was detected once. This chain links TRBV5-4 with TRBJ2-5; D not certain. The CDR3 loop spans 14 amino acids. Germline V gene data show CDR1 as SGHNT and CDR2 as YYREEE (reference sequence). Trimming took off 1 base at V and 2 bases at J, with 9 bases between the two ends. The CDR3 DNA reads TGTGCCAGCAGCTTGCAGGCCAGACAAGAGACCCAGTACTTC. This encodes CASSLQARQETQYF.

The chain is built from TRBV19 and TRBJ1-1; D is possibly TRBD1 (5 bases). Germline V CDR1 and CDR2: LNHDA, SQIVND (reference sequence). Trimming cost V 11 bases and J 0 bases, with 19 bases left between them. The CDR3 runs 15 residues. The CDR3 nucleotides read TGTGCCGCGAAACAGGTCCCAGGGATGAACACTGAAGCTTTCTTT. Amino acid sequence: CAAKQVPGMNTEAFF.

In DNA form, the CDR3 reads TGTGCCAGCACTGTGTTCCGGGGAGATCAGCCCCAGCATTTT. Amino acids: CASTVFRGDQPQHF. The rearrangement uses TRBV5-6 and TRBJ1-5, with D unclear. V lost 6 bases, J lost 5 bases, and 15 bases lay in between. Germline lookup yields CDR1 SGHDT and CDR2 YYEEEE. This CDR3 is 14 amino acids long. The full variable domain, in which reference TRBV5-6 and TRBJ1-5 provide the parts outside the CDR3, is DAGVTQSPTHLIKTRGQQVTLRCSPKSGHDTVSWYQQALGQGPQFIFQYYEEEERQRGNFPDRFSGHQFPNYSSELNVNALLLGDSALYLCASTVFRGDQPQHFGDGTRLSIL.

This chain uses TRBV6-1 with TRBJ2-5; the D gene is possibly TRBD1 (5 bases). V lost 2 bases and J 1 base, leaving 8 bases between the germline ends. The germline CDR1 and CDR2 sequences are MNHNS and SASEGT. The CDR3 length is 14 residues. Here the CDR3 reads CASSEQGTQETQYF. The CDR3 region has the DNA TGTGCCAGCAGTGAACAGGGAACCCAAGAGACCCAGTACTTC.

The chain has TRBV12-5 and TRBJ1-3; D perhaps matches TRBD1 (5 bases). Between the trimmed V and J ends, which lost 6 bases and 5 bases, there was a span of 8 bases. The CDR3 has 12 residues. The germline V gene has CDR1 LGHNT and CDR2 FRNRAP. The CDR3 protein is CASGLDRNTIYF. DNA for the CDR3: TGTGCTAGTGGCCTGGACAGAAACACCATATATTTT.

The J gene is TRBJ2-5, the V gene TRBV7-2, with D unresolved. V lost 5 bases to trimming and J lost 1 base, with 8 bases between them. The V gene's germline CDR1 is SGHTA and CDR2 FQGNSA. CDR3 length: 13 residues. The CDR3 loop reads CASSQALQETQYF. Written as DNA, the CDR3 is TGTGCCAGCAGCCAAGCTCTCCAAGAGACCCAGTACTTC.

In this sample, this clone turned up once. The genes are TRBV11-2 and TRBJ1-5; tentative D call: TRBD1 (5 bases). The CDR3 is made up of 15 amino acids. CDR1 and CDR2 from the germline V gene are SGHAT and FQNNGV. Trimming pared 1 base from V and 4 bases from J, leaving 11 bases between. CDR3 loop: CASSLGGGQNQPQHF. In nucleotides, the CDR3 is TGTGCCAGCAGCTTAGGGGGGGGTCAGAATCAGCCCCAGCATTTT.

The chain links TRBV14 to TRBJ1-2, with 7 positions matching TRBD1. This CDR3 has 15 residues. The V segment lost 1 base and the J segment 4 bases; nucleotides outside the gene matches: 6. CDR1 is SGHDN, CDR2 FVKESK, per germline. The CDR3 here is CASSQGQGVGYGYTF. CDR3 nucleotide sequence: TGTGCCAGCAGCCAAGGTCAGGGGGTCGGCTATGGCTACACCTTC.

This clone was observed once. The chain recombines TRBV6-5 with TRBJ2-2; maybe TRBD1 (5 bases). CDR1 and CDR2 (germline): MNHEY, SVGAGI. Trimming took 0 bases from V and 5 from J, leaving 13 bases between them. The CDR3 runs to 16 residues. CDR3 nucleotides: TGTGCCAGCAGTTACTCGTTCAGGGATGGGACCGGGGAGCTGTTTTTT. It translates to CASSYSFRDGTGELFF.

V is TRBV7-9 and J is TRBJ1-1, with D uncertain. Looked up from germline, CDR1 is SEHNR and CDR2 is FQNEAQ (reference sequence). The ends were cut back, 3 bases at V and 3 bases at J, with 5 bases in the middle. This CDR3 comprises 12 residues. The CDR3 nucleotides are TGTGCCAGCAGCTTGAGCTACACTGAAGCTTTCTTT. Translated, it gives CASSLSYTEAFF.